This TCR beta chain was identified during a study of pediatric ulcerative colitis. As for the study in general: Ulcerative colitis patients had pancolitis or left-sided colitis, with confirming histology. The study's findings and limits: Ulcerative colitis patients shared more blood-rectal clones than controls. Substantially fewer templates came from a couple of patients' blood samples.

Trimming stripped 4 bases from V and 7 bases from J, with 14 bases between. Germline V lookup: CDR1 SGHNT, CDR2 YENEEA. The CDR3 loop spans 13 amino acids. The table lists this clone with a count of one. Its target is not known. The method was immunoSEQ multiplex PCR; TCRdb's version includes in-frame clones alone and lacks a portion of them. The sample contains 32,000 or so clones, almost 85% of which appear only once. The source is a boy aged 5-17 years with severe ulcerative colitis. The sample consisted of blood. This rearrangement joins TRBV11-3 to TRBJ2-7, with TRBD1 as a possible D gene (6 bases). CDR3 sequence reads: CASSSSGVQEQYF. Here the CDR3 DNA reads TGTGCCAGCAGCTCCTCAGGGGTACAGGAGCAGTACTTC.